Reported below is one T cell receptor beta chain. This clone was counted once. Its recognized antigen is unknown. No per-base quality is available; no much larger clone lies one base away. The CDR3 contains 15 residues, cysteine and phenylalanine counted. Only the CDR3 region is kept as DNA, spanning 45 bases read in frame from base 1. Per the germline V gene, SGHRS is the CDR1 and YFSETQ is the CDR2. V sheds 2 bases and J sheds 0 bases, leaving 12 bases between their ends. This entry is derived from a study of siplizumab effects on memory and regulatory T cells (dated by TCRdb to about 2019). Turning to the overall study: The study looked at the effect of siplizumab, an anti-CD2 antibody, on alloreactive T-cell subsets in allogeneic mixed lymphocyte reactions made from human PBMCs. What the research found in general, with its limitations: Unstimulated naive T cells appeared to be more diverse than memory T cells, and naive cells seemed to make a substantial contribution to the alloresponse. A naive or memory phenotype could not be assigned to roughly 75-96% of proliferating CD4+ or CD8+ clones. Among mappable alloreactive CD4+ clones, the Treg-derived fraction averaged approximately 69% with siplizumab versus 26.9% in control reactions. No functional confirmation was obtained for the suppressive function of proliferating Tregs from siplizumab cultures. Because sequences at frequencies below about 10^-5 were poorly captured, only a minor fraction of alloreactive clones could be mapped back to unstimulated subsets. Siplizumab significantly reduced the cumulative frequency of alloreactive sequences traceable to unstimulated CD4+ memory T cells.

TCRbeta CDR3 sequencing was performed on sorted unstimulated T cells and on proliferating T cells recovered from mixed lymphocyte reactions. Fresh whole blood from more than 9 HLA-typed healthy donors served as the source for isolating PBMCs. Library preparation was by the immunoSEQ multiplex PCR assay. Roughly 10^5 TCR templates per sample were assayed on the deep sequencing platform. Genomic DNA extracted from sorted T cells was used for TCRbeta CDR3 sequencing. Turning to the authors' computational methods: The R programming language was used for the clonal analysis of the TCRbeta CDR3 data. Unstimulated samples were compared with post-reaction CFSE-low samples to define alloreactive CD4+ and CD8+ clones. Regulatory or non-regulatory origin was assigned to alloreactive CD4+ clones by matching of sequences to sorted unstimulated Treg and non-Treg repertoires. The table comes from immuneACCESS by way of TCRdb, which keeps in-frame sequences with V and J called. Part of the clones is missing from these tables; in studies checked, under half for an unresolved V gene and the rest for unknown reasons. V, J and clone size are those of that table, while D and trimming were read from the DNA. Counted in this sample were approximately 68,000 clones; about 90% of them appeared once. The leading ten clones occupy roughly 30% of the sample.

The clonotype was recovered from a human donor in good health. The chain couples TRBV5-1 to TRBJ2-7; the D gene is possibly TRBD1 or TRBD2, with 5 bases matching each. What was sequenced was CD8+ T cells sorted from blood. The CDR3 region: CASSLGDDSSYEQYF. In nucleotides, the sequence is TGCGCCAGCAGCTTAGGGGACGACAGCTCCTACGAGCAGTACTTC.